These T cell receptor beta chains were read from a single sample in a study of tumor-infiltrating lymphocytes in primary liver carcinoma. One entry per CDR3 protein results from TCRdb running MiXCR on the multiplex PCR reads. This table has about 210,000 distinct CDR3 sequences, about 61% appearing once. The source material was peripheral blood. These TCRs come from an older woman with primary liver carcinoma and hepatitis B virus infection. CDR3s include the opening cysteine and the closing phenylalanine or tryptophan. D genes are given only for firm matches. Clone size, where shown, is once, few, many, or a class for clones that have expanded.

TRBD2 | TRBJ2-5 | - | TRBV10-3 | CAISDSGGLAGGTQYF | TGTGCCATCAGTGACTCGGGAGGACTAGCGGGAGGGACCCAGTACTTC
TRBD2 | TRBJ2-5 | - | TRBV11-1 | CTSSTLIPAGDQETQYF | TGTACCAGCAGCACTCTTATACCAGCGGGAGACCAAGAGACCCAGTACTTC
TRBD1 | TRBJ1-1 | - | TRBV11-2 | CASRSTGGTEAFF | TGTGCCAGCAGGTCTACAGGGGGCACTGAAGCTTTCTTT
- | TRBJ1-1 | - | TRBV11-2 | CVSSLVLAGDTEVFF | TGTGTCAGCAGCTTAGTCTTGGCAGGGGACACTGAAGTTTTCTTT
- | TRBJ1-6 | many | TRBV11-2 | CASSLGGDSPLHF | TGTGCCAGCAGCTTAGGAGGGGATTCACCCCTCCACTTT
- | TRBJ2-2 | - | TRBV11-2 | CTSSPLGGRNTGELFF | TGTACCAGCAGCCCCCTTGGGGGGCGGAACACCGGGGAGTTGTTTTTT
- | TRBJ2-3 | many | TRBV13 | CASSSSDTQYF | TGTGCCAGCAGTTCCTCAGATACGCAGTATTTT
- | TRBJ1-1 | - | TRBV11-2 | CVSSLEAQIMSTEAFF | TGTGTCAGCAGCTTAGAAGCGCAGATAATGAGCACTGAAGCTTTCTTT
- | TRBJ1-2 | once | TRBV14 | CASSQEFGGWSAGYTF | TGTGCCAGCAGCCAAGAGTTCGGGGGATGGAGTGCTGGCTACACCTTC
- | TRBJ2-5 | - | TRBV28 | CASSSPGFIQETQYF | TGTGCCAGCAGTTCACCGGGCTTTATACAGGAGACCCAGTACTTC
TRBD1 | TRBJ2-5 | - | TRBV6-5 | CPSSIGQGSVWTQYF | TGTCCCAGCAGTATAGGACAGGGGTCAGTGTGGACTCAGTACTTC
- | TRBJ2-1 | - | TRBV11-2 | CASSSRLYNEQFF | TGTGCCAGCAGCTCCCGATTGTACAATGAGCAGTTCTTC
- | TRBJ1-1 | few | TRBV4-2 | CASRLKWDTEAFF | TGTGCCAGCAGGCTAAAGTGGGACACTGAAGCTTTCTTT
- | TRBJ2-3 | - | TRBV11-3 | CGSSLDMNTDMQYF | TGTGGCAGCAGCTTAGATATGAACACAGATATGCAGTATTTT
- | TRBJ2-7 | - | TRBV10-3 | CAISGRDTTSYEQYF | TGTGCCATCAGTGGCCGGGACACCACCTCCTACGAGCAGTACTTC
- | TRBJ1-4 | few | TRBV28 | CASSPLGGPKEKLFF | TGTGCCAGCAGTCCTCTGGGGGGACCAAAGGAAAAACTGTTTTTT
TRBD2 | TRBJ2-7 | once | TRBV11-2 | CASSLWEGLGSYEQYF | TGTGCCAGCAGCTTGTGGGAGGGTCTGGGCTCCTACGAGCAGTACTTC
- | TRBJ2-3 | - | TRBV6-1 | CASSGAILYTQYF | TGTGCCAGCAGTGGGGCCATACTATATACGCAGTATTTT
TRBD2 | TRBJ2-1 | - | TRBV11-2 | CASSLEAGDYSDQFF | TGTGCCAGCAGCTTAGAGGCGGGAGACTACAGTGATCAGTTCTTC
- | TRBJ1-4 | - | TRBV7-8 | CASSETANGKLFF | TGTGCCAGCTCGGAGACAGCTAATGGAAAACTGTTTTTT
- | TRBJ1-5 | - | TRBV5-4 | CANSLGGGLGQPQHF | TGTGCCAACAGCTTGGGTGGCGGGCTGGGGCAGCCCCAGCATTTT
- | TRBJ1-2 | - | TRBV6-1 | CTTSAKPDGSTVGYTF | TGTACCACCAGTGCCAAGCCCGACGGATCTACCGTTGGCTACACCTTC
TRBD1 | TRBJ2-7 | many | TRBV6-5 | CASSHRDSSYEQYF | TGTGCCAGCAGTCACCGGGACAGCTCCTACGAGCAGTACTTC
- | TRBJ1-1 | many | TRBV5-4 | CASRSRENTEAFF | TGTGCCAGCAGATCCCGGGAGAACACTGAAGCTTTCTTT
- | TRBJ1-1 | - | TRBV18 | CASSPQSLNTEAFF | TGTGCCAGCTCACCACAGAGCCTGAACACTGAAGCTTTCTTT
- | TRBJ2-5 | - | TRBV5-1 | CASSPVVGVETQYF | TGCGCCAGCAGCCCCGTAGTGGGAGTGGAGACCCAGTACTTC
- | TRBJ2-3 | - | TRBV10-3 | CAIRESIWRSTDTQYF | TGTGCCATCAGGGAGTCGATTTGGCGGAGTACAGATACACAGTATTTT
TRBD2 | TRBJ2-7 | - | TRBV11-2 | CASSLDWVNLAGPYEQYF | TGTGCCAGCAGTTTAGATTGGGTCAATCTAGCGGGTCCATACGAGCAGTACTTC
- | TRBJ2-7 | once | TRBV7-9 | CASTSFERNEQYF | TGTGCTAGCACCTCCTTCGAAAGGAACGAGCAGTACTTC
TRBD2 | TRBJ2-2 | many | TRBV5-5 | CASSLSSGSTGELFF | TGTGCCAGCAGCTTGTCTAGCGGGAGCACCGGGGAGCTGTTTTTT
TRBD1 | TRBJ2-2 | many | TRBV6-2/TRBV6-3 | CASRDRADTGELFF | TGTGCCAGCAGAGACAGGGCGGACACCGGGGAGCTGTTTTTT
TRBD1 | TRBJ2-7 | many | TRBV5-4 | CASSTDPGQGAYEQYF | TGTGCCAGCAGCACGGATCCGGGACAGGGGGCCTACGAGCAGTACTTC
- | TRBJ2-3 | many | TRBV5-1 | CASSIQRRPDTQYF | TGCGCCAGCAGCATCCAACGCCGGCCAGATACGCAGTATTTT
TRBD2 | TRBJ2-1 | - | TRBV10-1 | CASSDRRGVGFGEQFF | TGCGCCAGCAGTGATAGGCGGGGGGTTGGGTTTGGGGAGCAGTTCTTC
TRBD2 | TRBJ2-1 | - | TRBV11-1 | CTSSSTTSGSRNEESF | TGTACCAGCAGCTCGACGACTAGCGGGAGCCGCAATGAGGAGTCCTTC
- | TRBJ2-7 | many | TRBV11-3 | CASSFSRRYEQYF | TGTGCCAGCAGCTTTTCTAGAAGATACGAGCAGTACTTC
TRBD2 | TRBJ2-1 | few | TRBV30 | CAWSVLAGGYLGEQFF | TGTGCCTGGAGTGTACTAGCGGGGGGGTACTTAGGTGAGCAGTTCTTC